Described below is a single TCR beta chain sequence and its context. Per the original data handling: Scientists estimated how many nucleated cells there were by amplifying reference gene primers. The assay was immunoSEQ multiplex PCR, and TCRdb's table has in-frame clones only and misses some. V and J calls and clone size are given by that table; D and trimming were obtained from the DNA. The sample shows over 110,000 clones, more than 75% of them seen only once. These data come from a study of blood T cell repertoires in COVID-19. Study background: Whether acute or convalescent, the COVID-19 samples came from the United States, Italy and Spain.

CDR3 length: 16 residues. V lost 4 bases, J lost 0 bases, and 13 bases lay in between. In germline, CDR1 is SNHLY, CDR2 FYNNEI. What was sequenced was peripheral blood. The V and J genes are TRBV2 and TRBJ1-5; D is unclear. The receptor was derived from a man of 80 years or more with acute or convalescent COVID-19. CDR3 sequence reads: CASSGRRQISNQPQHF. CDR3 DNA sequence: TGTGCCAGCAGTGGGAGACGGCAAATTAGCAATCAGCCCCAGCATTTT.